This T cell receptor beta chain was retrieved from a study of OX40 agonist ivuxolimab in advanced cancers. Whole-study context: Of the patients, three showed partial responses, one with hepatocellular carcinoma and two with cutaneous melanoma.

Method: immunoSEQ multiplex PCR; TCRdb's copy keeps in-frame clones and lacks some. Counted here are more than 30,000 clones, 85% to 90% occurring once; the ten biggest clones make up 2.4%. The sample consisted of CD4+ or CD8+ T cells sorted from blood, taken in a trial of the OX40 agonist ivuxolimab. The sequence was collected from an adult with an advanced solid tumor such as melanoma, head and neck, liver or kidney cancer.

Here the CDR3 DNA reads TGTGCCAGCATCGGACCGGACAGGGGACACTATGGCTACACCTTC. It is translated as CASIGPDRGHYGYTF. This chain joins TRBV28 and TRBJ1-2; the match to TRBD1 covers 9 bases. V shed 7 bases, J shed 3 bases, and the junction held 9 bases outside the gene matches. The germline CDR1 and CDR2 sequences are MDHEN and SYDVKM. The length of the CDR3 is 15 residues.